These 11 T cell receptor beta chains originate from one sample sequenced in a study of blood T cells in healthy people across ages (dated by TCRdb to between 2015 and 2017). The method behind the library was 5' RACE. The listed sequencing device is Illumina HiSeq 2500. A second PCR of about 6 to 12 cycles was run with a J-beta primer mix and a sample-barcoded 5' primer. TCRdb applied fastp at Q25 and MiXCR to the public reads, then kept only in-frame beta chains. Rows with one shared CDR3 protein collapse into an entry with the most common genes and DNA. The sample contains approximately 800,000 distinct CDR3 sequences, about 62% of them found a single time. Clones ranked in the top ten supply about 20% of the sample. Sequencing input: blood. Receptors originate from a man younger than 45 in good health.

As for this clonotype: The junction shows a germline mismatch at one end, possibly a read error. The CDR3 region has the DNA TGTGTCAGCAGTCCAAACCGGAGTAGTTTAAGAGAGACCCAGTACTTC. Its translation is CVSSPNRSSLRETQYF. This chain uses TRBV28 with TRBJ2-5; D is undetermined. CDR1 and CDR2 from the germline V gene are MDHEN and SYDVKM. This CDR3 region has 16 residues. Filled out from reference TRBV28 and TRBJ2-5, the complete variable domain reads DVKVTQSSRYLVKRTGEKVFLECVQDMDHENMFWYRQDPGLGLRLIYFSYDVKMKEKGDIPEGYSVSREKKERFSLILESASTNQTSMYLCVSSPNRSSLRETQYFGPGTRLLVL.

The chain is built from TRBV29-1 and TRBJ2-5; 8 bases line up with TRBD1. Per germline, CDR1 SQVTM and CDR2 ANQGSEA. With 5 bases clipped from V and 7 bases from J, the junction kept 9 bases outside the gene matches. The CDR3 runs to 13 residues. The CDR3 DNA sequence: TGCAGCGTTACAACTGGACAGGGTGGGACCCAGTACTTC. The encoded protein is CSVTTGQGGTQYF. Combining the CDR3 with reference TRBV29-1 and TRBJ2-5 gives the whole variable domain SAVISQKPSRDICQRGTSLTIQCQVDSQVTMMFWYRQQPGQSLTLIATANQGSEATYESGFVIDKFPISRPNLTFSTLTVSNMSPEDSSIYLCSVTTGQGGTQYFGPGTRLLVL.

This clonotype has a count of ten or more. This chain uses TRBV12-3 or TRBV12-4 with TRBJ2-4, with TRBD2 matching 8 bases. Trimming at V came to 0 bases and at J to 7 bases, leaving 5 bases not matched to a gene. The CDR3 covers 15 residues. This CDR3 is CASSLAGGLANIQYF. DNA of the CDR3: TGTGCCAGCAGTTTAGCAGGTGGACTAGCCAACATTCAGTACTTC.

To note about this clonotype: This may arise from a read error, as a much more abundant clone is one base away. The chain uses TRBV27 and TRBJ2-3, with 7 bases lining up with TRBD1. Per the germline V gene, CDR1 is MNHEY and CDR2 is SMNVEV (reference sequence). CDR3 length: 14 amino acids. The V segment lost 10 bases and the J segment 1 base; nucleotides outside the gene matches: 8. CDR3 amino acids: CANRGLLGTDTQYF. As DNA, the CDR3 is TGTGCCAACAGGGGATTGCTGGGCACAGATACGCAGTATTTT.

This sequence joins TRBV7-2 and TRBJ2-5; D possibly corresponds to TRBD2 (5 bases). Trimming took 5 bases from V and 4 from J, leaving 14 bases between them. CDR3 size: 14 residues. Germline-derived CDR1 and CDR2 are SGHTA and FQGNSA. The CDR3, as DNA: TGTGCCAGCAGCCCAACACTAGTTCGAGAGACCCAGTACTTC. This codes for CASSPTLVRETQYF.

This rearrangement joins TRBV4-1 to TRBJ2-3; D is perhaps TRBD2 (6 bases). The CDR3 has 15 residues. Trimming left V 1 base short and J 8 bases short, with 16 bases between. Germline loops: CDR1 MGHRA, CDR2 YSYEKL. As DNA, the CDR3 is TGCGCCAGCAGCCAAGTGGAGGGTTTTCAGGTTACGCAGTATTTT. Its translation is CASSQVEGFQVTQYF.

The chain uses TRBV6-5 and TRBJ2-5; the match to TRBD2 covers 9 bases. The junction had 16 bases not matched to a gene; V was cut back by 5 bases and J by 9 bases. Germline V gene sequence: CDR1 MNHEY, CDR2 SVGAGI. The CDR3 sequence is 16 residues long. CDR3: CASSLNPAGGVAAQYF. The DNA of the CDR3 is TGTGCCAGCAGTCTAAACCCAGCGGGGGGCGTAGCGGCCCAGTACTTC.

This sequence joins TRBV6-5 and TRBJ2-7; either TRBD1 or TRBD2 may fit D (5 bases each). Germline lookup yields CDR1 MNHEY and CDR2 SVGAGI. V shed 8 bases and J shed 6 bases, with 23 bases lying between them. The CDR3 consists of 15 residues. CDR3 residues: CASGKTADGAFEQYF. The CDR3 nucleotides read TGTGCCAGCGGAAAAACGGCAGACGGGGCGTTCGAGCAGTACTTC.

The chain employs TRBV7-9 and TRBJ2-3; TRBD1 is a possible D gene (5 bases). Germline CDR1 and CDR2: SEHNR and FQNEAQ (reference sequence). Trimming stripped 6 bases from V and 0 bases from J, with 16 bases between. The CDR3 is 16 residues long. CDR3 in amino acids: CASRTLGQGSTDTQYF. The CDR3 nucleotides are TGTGCCAGCAGAACCCTCGGGCAGGGAAGCACAGATACGCAGTATTTT.

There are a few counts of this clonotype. The DNA for the CDR3 is TGCAGCGTAAAACCAGGGACTGGTATCCACGAGCAGTACTTC. Amino acids: CSVKPGTGIHEQYF. The chain joins TRBV29-1 to TRBJ2-7; possible D gene TRBD2, 6 bases. This CDR3 has 14 residues. Trimming took 6 bases from V and 5 from J, leaving 20 bases between them. CDR1 and CDR2 from the germline V gene are SQVTM and ANQGSEA.

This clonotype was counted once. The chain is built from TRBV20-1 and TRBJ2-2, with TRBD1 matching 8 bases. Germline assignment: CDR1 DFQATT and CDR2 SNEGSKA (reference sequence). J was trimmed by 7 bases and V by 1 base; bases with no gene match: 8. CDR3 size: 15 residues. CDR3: CSARGAGGGIGELFF. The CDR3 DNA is TGCAGTGCTAGAGGGGCAGGGGGCGGAATCGGGGAGCTGTTTTTT.